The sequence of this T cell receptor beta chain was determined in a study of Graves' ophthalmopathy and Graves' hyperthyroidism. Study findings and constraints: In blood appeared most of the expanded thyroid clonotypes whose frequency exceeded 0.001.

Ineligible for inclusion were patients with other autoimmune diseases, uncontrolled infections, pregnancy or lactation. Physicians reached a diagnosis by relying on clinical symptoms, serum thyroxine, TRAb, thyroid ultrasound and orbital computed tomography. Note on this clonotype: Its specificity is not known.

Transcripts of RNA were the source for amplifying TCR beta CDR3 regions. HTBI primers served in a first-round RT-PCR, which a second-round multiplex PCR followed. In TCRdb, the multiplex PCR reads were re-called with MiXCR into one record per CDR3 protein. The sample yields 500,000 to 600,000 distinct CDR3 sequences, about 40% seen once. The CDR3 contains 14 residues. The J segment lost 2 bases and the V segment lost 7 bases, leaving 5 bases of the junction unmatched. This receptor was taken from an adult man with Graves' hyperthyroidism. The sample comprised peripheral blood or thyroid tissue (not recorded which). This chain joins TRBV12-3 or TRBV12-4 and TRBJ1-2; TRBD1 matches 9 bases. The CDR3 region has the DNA TGTGCCAGCACCGGGACAGGGAGGAACTATGGCTACACCTTC. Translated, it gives CASTGTGRNYGYTF.